Given below is one TCR beta chain in context. What it binds is unknown. This CDR3 has 19 residues. V shed 4 bases, J shed 1 base, and the junction held 16 bases outside the gene matches. Germline CDR1 SEHNR, CDR2 FQNEAQ (reference sequence). Donation came from healthy HIV-negative adults that had no recent acute infections or vaccinations. Into CD45RA+ naive and CD45RA-negative memory subsets, the CD4+ cells were split. The record originates from a study of shared clonotypes between healthy human individuals. Study results and caveats: Some clonotypes were shared by all four sorted-subset donors, while others were not shared. The non-shared ones had lower generation probabilities than the shared ones.

Here immunoSEQ multiplex PCR was the method, and the copy in TCRdb shows in-frame clones only, minus some. The table records around 1.6 million clones, 95% to 99% of them present only once. Sequenced material: naive CD4+ T cells sorted from blood. Specified subset: CD45RA+ positively selected. The TCR originated in a man aged 30 to 39 in good health. The rearrangement uses TRBV7-9 and TRBJ2-7; 10 positions match TRBD1. CDR3 region: CASSSIPGWGTGESYEQYF. DNA of the CDR3: TGTGCCAGCAGCTCTATCCCCGGGTGGGGGACAGGGGAGTCCTACGAGCAGTACTTC.